A single sample is the source of the 4 T cell receptor beta chains below, sequenced in a study of blood T cell repertoires in COVID-19. Assay used: immunoSEQ multiplex PCR; TCRdb lists only in-frame clones, some missing. The repertoire holds 210,000 or so clones, with 70% to 90% as singletons. Source material: PBMCs or T cells enriched from blood (not recorded which). All receptors derive from a man in his thirties or forties with acute COVID-19.

This clone has only a few counts. The CDR3 protein is CASSLFAGAGNTIYF. The CDR3 DNA is TGTGCCAGCAGCCTCTTTGCAGGGGCTGGAAACACCATATATTTT. The chain carries TRBV7-6 and TRBJ1-3; tentatively, D is TRBD1 (6 bases). Per the germline V gene, CDR1 is SGHVS and CDR2 is FNYEAQ. The germline V and J ends were trimmed by 5 bases and 2 bases, with 13 bases remaining between them. The CDR3 has 15 residues.

The chain links TRBV6-5 to TRBJ2-7; perhaps TRBD1 as D (8 bases). The CDR3 totals 13 residues. The V end was cut by 6 bases, the J end by 7 bases, with 16 bases between. Germline loops: CDR1 MNHEY, CDR2 SVGAGI. CDR3 nucleotide sequence: TGTGCCAGCAGGTCCCAACAGGGGGGGGAGCAGTACTTC. Amino acid sequence: CASRSQQGGEQYF.

This clone was found a few times. The J gene is TRBJ1-1, the V gene TRBV7-3; 8 positions agree with TRBD1. Unmatched junction bases numbered 17, after V lost 8 bases and J lost 3 bases. The CDR3 length is 17 residues. Germline V gives CDR1 SGHTA, CDR2 FQGTGA. The chain's CDR3 is CASAGTGGIVPYTEAFF. The CDR3 DNA sequence: TGTGCCAGCGCCGGGACAGGTGGGATTGTCCCTTACACTGAAGCTTTCTTT.

This clone has only a few counts. The CDR3 DNA is TGTGCCAGCAGCTCACAGGGGTACACTGAAGCTTTCTTT. It specifies CASSSQGYTEAFF. The J gene is TRBJ1-1, the V gene TRBV7-9; 7 bases align to TRBD1. Trimming cost V 4 bases and J 3 bases; bases outside gene matches: 2. Germline CDR1 reads SEHNR; CDR2 reads FQNEAQ (reference sequence). This CDR3 region has 13 residues.